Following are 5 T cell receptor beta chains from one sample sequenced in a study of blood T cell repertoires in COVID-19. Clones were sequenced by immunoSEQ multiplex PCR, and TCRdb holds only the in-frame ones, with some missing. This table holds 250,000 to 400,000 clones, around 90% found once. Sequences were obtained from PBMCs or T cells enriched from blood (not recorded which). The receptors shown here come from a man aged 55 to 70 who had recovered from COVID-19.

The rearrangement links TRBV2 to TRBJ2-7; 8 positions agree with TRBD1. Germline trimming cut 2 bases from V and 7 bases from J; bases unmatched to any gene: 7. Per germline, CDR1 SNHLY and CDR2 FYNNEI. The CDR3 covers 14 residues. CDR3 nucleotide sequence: TGTGCCAGCAGTGAATTAGGACAGGGTTGGGAGCAGTACTTC. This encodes CASSELGQGWEQYF.

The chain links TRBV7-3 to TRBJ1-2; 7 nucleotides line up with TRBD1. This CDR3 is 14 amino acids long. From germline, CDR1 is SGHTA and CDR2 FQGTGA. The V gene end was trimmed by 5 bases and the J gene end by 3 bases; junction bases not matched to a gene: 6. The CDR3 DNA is TGTGCCAGCAGCGTCGACAGGGCCGACTATGGCTACACCTTC. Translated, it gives CASSVDRADYGYTF.

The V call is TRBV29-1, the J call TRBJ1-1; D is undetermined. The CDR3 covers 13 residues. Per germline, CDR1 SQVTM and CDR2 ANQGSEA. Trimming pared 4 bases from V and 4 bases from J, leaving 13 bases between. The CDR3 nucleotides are TGCAGCGTTGTAAAGGAAAGCGCCACTGAAGCTTTCTTT. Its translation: CSVVKESATEAFF.

In DNA, the CDR3 is TGTGCCAGTAGTAGGGGGGACGTCGGAAACACCATATATTTT. It specifies CASSRGDVGNTIYF. V is TRBV19 and J is TRBJ1-3; the D gene is possibly TRBD1 (5 bases). V lost 4 bases and J lost 4, with 11 bases in between. CDR1 and CDR2 from the germline V gene are LNHDA and SQIVND (reference sequence). The CDR3 is 14 amino acids.

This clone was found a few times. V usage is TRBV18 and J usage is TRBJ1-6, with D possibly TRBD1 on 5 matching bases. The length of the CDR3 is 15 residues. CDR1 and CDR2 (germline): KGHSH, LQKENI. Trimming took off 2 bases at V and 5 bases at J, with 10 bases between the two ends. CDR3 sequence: CASSPGEGNNSPLHF. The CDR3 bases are TGTGCCAGCTCACCAGGGGAGGGGAATAATTCACCCCTCCACTTT.